This T cell receptor (beta chain) is from a study of cytomegalovirus exposure and HLA in healthy donors. Germline CDR1 and CDR2: LNHDA and SQIVND (reference sequence). The CDR3 loop spans 16 amino acids. J lost 0 bases, V lost 5 bases, and 10 bases had no gene match. Findings and caveats of the study: First-cohort TCR clusters tended to co-occur in the 130 or so validation repertoires, a later analysis found. Investigators reported approximately 150 TCR beta chains as tied to cytomegalovirus. Reportedly, diagnosis of cytomegalovirus status by the classifier showed high specificity and sensitivity. Many donors shared some public TCRs, even though most TCR sequences were rare.

Note on this clone: Its antigen is undetermined.

Produced via immunoSEQ multiplex PCR; TCRdb's table is partial and in-frame only. The table has some 140,000 clones, about nine tenths seen once. The source is a man aged 18 to 30 in good health and CMV-seronegative. The chain employs TRBV19 and TRBJ2-7; 7 nucleotides match TRBD1. What was sequenced was PBMCs. This CDR3 is CASSPLDRRSSYEQYF. The DNA for the CDR3 is TGTGCCAGTAGTCCCTTGGACAGGCGAAGCTCCTACGAGCAGTACTTC. The whole variable domain, filled in from reference TRBV19 and TRBJ2-7, reads DGGITQSPKYLFRKEGQNVTLSCEQNLNHDAMYWYRQDPGQGLRLIYYSQIVNDFQKGDIAEGYSVSREKKESFPLTVTSAQKNPTAFYLCASSPLDRRSSYEQYFGPGTRLTVT.